This note documents a single T cell receptor beta chain sequence. There are 14 residues in the CDR3. The germline gives CDR1 SEHNR, CDR2 FQNEAQ (reference sequence). After removal of 5 bases from V and 8 bases from J, the junction contained 10 bases not matched to a gene. The RNA, roughly 0.45 to 1 ug, was put through reverse transcription using random hexamers. TCRdb called the immunoSEQ multiplex PCR reads again in MiXCR, with one record for every CDR3 protein. The profile covers 75,000 to 95,000 distinct CDR3 sequences, with more than 85% appearing a single time and roughly 0.5% taken by the ten largest. The patients with Susac syndrome were individuals who fulfilled the recently defined diagnostic criteria for disease that was either definite or probable. The data belong to a study of CD8 T cells in Susac syndrome. Background on the study: Treatment status at blood draw for the Susac syndrome patients was therapy-naive, corticosteroids, or intravenous immunoglobulin alone.

The TCR originated in a human donor with Susac syndrome. V gene TRBV7-9 combines with J gene TRBJ1-1; 8 positions match TRBD1. Sequenced input: CD8+ T cells from PBMCs. The DNA for the CDR3 is TGTGCCAGCAGCAGAGTGACAGGGGAGGAGGAAGCTTTCTTT. This sequence encodes CASSRVTGEEEAFF.